The TCR beta chain described here comes from a study of cytomegalovirus exposure and HLA in healthy donors. This clone was counted a single time. This CDR3 spans 15 amino acids. V was shortened by 2 bases and J by 0 bases, with 11 bases between the two germline ends. CDR1 MNHEY and CDR2 SMNVEV come from the germline V gene (reference sequence). The PCR was carried out with 60 Vbeta primers and 13 Jbeta primers. The method was immunoSEQ multiplex PCR; TCRdb's version includes in-frame clones alone and lacks a portion of them. The data hold some 150,000 clones, with approximately 79% observed a single time.

The source is a male donor in good health and CMV-seronegative. The rearrangement links TRBV27 to TRBJ2-7; no definite D call. Sequencing input: PBMCs. The CDR3 sequence: CASSLNSPNSYEQYF. Here the CDR3 DNA reads TGTGCCAGCAGTTTAAACTCCCCAAACTCCTACGAGCAGTACTTC.